This T cell receptor (beta chain) was captured in a study of liver allograft versus peripheral blood T cells. As for the study in general: Recipients' peripheral blood served as the comparator for T cell receptor repertoires in transplanted livers.

By frequency in the sample, this clonotype is medium-sized. Its antigen is currently unknown. Between the trimmed V and J ends, which lost 3 bases and 10 bases, there was a span of 15 bases. This CDR3 spans 14 amino acids. Findings and limits, study-wide: Peripheral blood T cell receptor repertoires reportedly differed from those found within liver allografts.

MiXCR was run by TCRdb on the reads, yielding one entry per CDR3 protein. The sample includes 1,300 or so distinct CDR3 sequences, about 11% of them seen just once. This receptor was taken from a human patient who had a liver transplant. Some T cells may be provided by the graft donor. This chain joins TRBV12-3 or TRBV12-4 and TRBJ1-4; D not resolved. In DNA form, the CDR3 reads TGTGCCAGCAGTTTTGCCGAGGGATCCGGAAAACTGTTTTTT. Its translation: CASSFAEGSGKLFF.